The subject of this entry is one T cell receptor beta chain. The CDR3 consists of 14 residues. Germline V CDR1 and CDR2: MDHEN, SYDVKM. V dropped 10 bases and J dropped 8; count of bases not matched to a gene: 12. The sample comes from a study of control samples from healthy donors and cancer patients. Only in-frame clones appear in the TCRdb table, and some are missing; sequencing was by immunoSEQ multiplex PCR. This sample has 120,000 or so clones, with over 75% found just once. The specimen sequenced was blood. The chain couples TRBV28 to TRBJ1-5; 9 nucleotides line up with TRBD1. The receptor was derived from a man in his sixties in good health. CDR3 in DNA: TGTGCCACCCTCGGGACAGGGTATATGGAGCCCCAGCATTTT. This encodes CATLGTGYMEPQHF.